The clone carrying this T cell receptor beta chain was seen at least ten times. Its antigen is not identified. One entry per CDR3 protein results from TCRdb running MiXCR on the RACE reads. The sample lists around 300,000 distinct CDR3 sequences; around 7% were seen once. These data originate in a study of human T cells and chemical hapten exposure. At the level of the study: For sensitization, 2% DPC was applied to a 2 cm by 2 cm patch of upper inner arm skin. Upper-back patch tests with 0.01% DPC were read at 6 days. Small differences in pooled library volume mainly drove the variation in TCR yields per sample.

Specified time point: patch test 1, 2 weeks after DPC sensitization. Described treatment: therapeutic diphenylcyclopropenone sensitization with weekly scalp DPC. Whole-study findings and limits: In comparison with controls, expanded TCRs gave rise to a significantly larger number of large CDR3 similarity clusters.

The TCR was taken from a woman aged 18 to 35 with alopecia areata. Some clones in this sample may be carry-over from other donors' samples. Sequencing used whole blood, obtained in connection with sensitization to the hapten diphenylcyclopropenone (DPC).

CDR3 protein: CASSPVGPGIYGYTF. DNA of the CDR3: TGTGCCAGCAGCCCCGTCGGTCCAGGGATCTATGGCTACACCTTC. The chain has TRBV7-8 and TRBJ1-2; D is perhaps TRBD1 (5 bases). V dropped 5 bases and J dropped 4 bases, with 17 bases sitting between them. This CDR3 has 15 residues. Germline lookup yields CDR1 SGHVS and CDR2 FQNEAQ.